The 20 T cell receptor beta chains below were found in one sample sequenced in a study of blood T cell repertoires in COVID-19. Generated by immunoSEQ multiplex PCR, the TCRdb table keeps only in-frame clones and is missing some. The sample yields fewer than 500,000 clones, 85% to 90% seen once. Sequencing input: PBMCs or T cells enriched from blood (not recorded which). Receptor source: a woman in her 30s with acute COVID-19.

This sequence joins TRBV6-6 and TRBJ2-3, with D tentatively TRBD1 (6 bases). The CDR3 consists of 15 residues. The germline CDR1 and CDR2 sequences are MNHNY and SVGAGI (reference sequence). V shed 5 bases and J shed 0 bases, with 12 bases lying between them. CDR3 nucleotides: TGTGCCAGCAGTCAGGACAGTACTAGCACAGATACGCAGTATTTT. Its protein is CASSQDSTSTDTQYF.

J is TRBJ2-7 and V is TRBV7-6, with a possible D match to TRBD2 (5 bases). CDR1 and CDR2 from the germline V gene are SGHVS and FNYEAQ. This CDR3 region has 13 residues. Trimming shortened V by 5 bases and J by 9 bases, and 17 bases separated the two germline ends. CDR3 in amino acids: CASSLRKDLRQYF. The DNA for the CDR3 is TGTGCCAGCAGCCTCCGGAAGGACTTACGGCAGTACTTC.

V gene TRBV18 combines with J gene TRBJ1-2, with D hard to call. Trimming cost V 3 bases and J 6 bases, with 8 bases left between them. Germline V gene lookup returns CDR1 KGHSH and CDR2 LQKENI. The CDR3 consists of 12 residues. CDR3 in amino acids: CASSPNADGYTF. CDR3 nucleotide sequence: TGTGCCAGCTCACCTAACGCGGATGGCTACACCTTC.

CDR3 coding DNA: TGTGCCAGCAGTAACACGGGGGGCTCCTACAATGAGCAGTTCTTC. It encodes CASSNTGGSYNEQFF. The gene calls are TRBV2 and TRBJ2-1, with 7 bases that match TRBD2. V was clipped by 5 bases and J by 0 bases; unmatched bases: 4. The CDR3 is 15 residues long. Germline-derived CDR1 and CDR2 are SNHLY and FYNNEI.

The CDR3 here is CASSPDSLSTDTQYF. DNA for the CDR3: TGTGCCAGCTCACCCGACTCGCTTTCCACGGATACGCAGTATTTT. The V gene is TRBV18, the J gene TRBJ2-3; D gene unclear. Trimming pared 3 bases from V and 6 bases from J, leaving 16 bases between. This CDR3 region has 15 residues. Germline V lookup: CDR1 KGHSH, CDR2 LQKENI.

The genes are TRBV5-1 and TRBJ1-5; 7 bases agree with TRBD1. The CDR3 runs 17 residues. Germline V gene data show CDR1 as SGHRS and CDR2 as YFSETQ. V was pared by 0 bases and J by 4 bases, with 10 bases of the junction left unmatched. CDR3 sequence: CASSLEWDSLGNQPQHF. For the CDR3, the DNA is TGCGCCAGCAGCTTGGAGTGGGACAGCTTAGGGAATCAGCCCCAGCATTTT.

This clone was counted once. The V call is TRBV15, the J call TRBJ1-1; possible D gene TRBD1, 5 bases. The CDR3 is 16 residues long. CDR1 and CDR2 (germline): LNHNV, YYDKDF (reference sequence). The V end was cut by 4 bases, the J end by 2 bases, with 17 bases between. CDR3 coding DNA: TGTGCCACCAGCAACGCGTGGAGGGGCGCAAACACTGAAGCTTTCTTT. Translated: CATSNAWRGANTEAFF.

There are a few counts of this clone. The chain links TRBV19 to TRBJ1-6, with 7 nucleotides matching TRBD1. V shed 6 bases and J 9 bases; nucleotides not matched to a gene: 8. The CDR3 contains 14 residues. The germline CDR1 and CDR2 sequences are LNHDA and SQIVND (reference sequence). CDR3 sequence reads: CASSPTGPVSPLHF. CDR3 sequence (DNA): TGTGCCAGTAGCCCGACAGGGCCCGTTTCACCCCTCCACTTT. Filled out from reference TRBV19 and TRBJ1-6, the complete variable domain reads DGGITQSPKYLFRKEGQNVTLSCEQNLNHDAMYWYRQDPGQGLRLIYYSQIVNDFQKGDIAEGYSVSREKKESFPLTVTSAQKNPTAFYLCASSPTGPVSPLHFGNGTRLTVT.

The chain carries TRBV9 and TRBJ1-1, with D maybe TRBD1 (6 bases). In germline, CDR1 is SGDLS, CDR2 YYNGEE. CDR3 length equals 16 residues. V shed 3 bases and J shed 0 bases, with 15 bases lying between them. This chain's CDR3 is CASSETSDRLNTEAFF. The CDR3 nucleotides are TGTGCCAGCAGCGAAACCTCGGACAGACTGAACACTGAAGCTTTCTTT. The complete variable domain, with remaining parts taken from reference TRBV9 and TRBJ1-1, reads DSGVTQTPKHLITATGQRVTLRCSPRSGDLSVYWYQQSLDQGLQFLIQYYNGEERAKGNILERFSAQQFPDLHSELNLSSLELGDSALYFCASSETSDRLNTEAFFGQGTRLTVV.

This clone appeared once. The rearrangement joins TRBV6-5 to TRBJ1-1, with 7 bases fitting TRBD1. V lost 5 bases, J lost 5 bases, and 5 bases stayed unmatched. CDR1 and CDR2 (germline): MNHEY, SVGAGI. The CDR3 runs 13 residues. CDR3 DNA: TGTGCCAGCAGTACAGGGGTAGGGACTGAAGCTTTCTTT. This encodes CASSTGVGTEAFF.

The V and J genes are TRBV5-1 and TRBJ1-5; 9 nucleotides match TRBD1. With 5 bases clipped from V and 1 base from J, the junction kept 4 bases outside the gene matches. Germline CDR1 SGHRS, CDR2 YFSETQ. CDR3 length: 15 amino acids. The CDR3 sequence is CASRPGQGSNQPQHF. DNA for the CDR3: TGCGCCAGCAGACCGGGACAGGGCAGCAATCAGCCCCAGCATTTT.

The chain joins TRBV18 to TRBJ2-7, with D perhaps matching TRBD2 (6 bases). Between the trimmed V and J ends, which lost 3 bases and 2 bases, there was a span of 17 bases. Germline loops: CDR1 KGHSH, CDR2 LQKENI. The CDR3 totals 16 residues. CDR3 sequence reads: CASSPNLAGTTYEQYF. The CDR3, as DNA: TGTGCCAGCTCACCGAATCTTGCGGGGACCACCTACGAGCAGTACTTC.

This chain links TRBV11-2 with TRBJ2-7; 9 bases are a match to TRBD1. The V and J ends lost 2 bases and 3 bases, in that order; junction bases with no gene match: 2. Germline V gene data show CDR1 as SGHAT and CDR2 as FQNNGV. The CDR3 is made up of 14 amino acids. The DNA for the CDR3 is TGTGCCAGCAGCTTACGGGACAGGGTCTACGAGCAGTACTTC. Amino acid sequence: CASSLRDRVYEQYF. The full variable domain, in which reference TRBV11-2 and TRBJ2-7 provide the parts outside the CDR3, is EAGVAQSPRYKIIEKRQSVAFWCNPISGHATLYWYQQILGQGPKLLIQFQNNGVVDDSQLPKDRFSAERLKGVDSTLKIQPAKLEDSAVYLCASSLRDRVYEQYFGPGTRLTVT.

The CDR3 region has the DNA TGCAGTGCTCCAACGGCGGGGGGCTACACCTTC. It translates to CSAPTAGGYTF. The rearrangement links TRBV20-1 to TRBJ1-2; D remains unclear. The CDR3 consists of 11 residues. Per germline, CDR1 DFQATT and CDR2 SNEGSKA (reference sequence). Trimming shortened V by 5 bases and J by 8 bases, and 12 bases separated the two germline ends.

The table lists this clone with a count of one. In DNA, the CDR3 is TGTGCCAGCAGCGTAGTAGGGGTGAACACCGGGGAGCTGTTTTTT. This gives the protein CASSVVGVNTGELFF. V usage is TRBV9 and J usage is TRBJ2-2, with D maybe TRBD1 (5 bases). Germline loops: CDR1 SGDLS, CDR2 YYNGEE. The ends were cut back, 0 bases at V and 1 base at J, with 7 bases in the middle. This CDR3 has 15 residues.

This clone showed up just once. The chain carries TRBV21-1 and TRBJ2-7; TRBD2, as called in the table, went unchecked against the DNA. TRBV21-1 is shown as a pseudogene. The CDR3 has 17 residues. Here the CDR3 reads CASMLGKLALNSYEQYF. The CDR3 DNA is TGTGCCAGCATGCTGGGTAAGCTAGCGTTAAACTCCTACGAGCAGTACTTC.

The V call is TRBV12-3 or TRBV12-4, the J call TRBJ2-2; D not resolved. Trimming took 8 bases from V and 4 from J, leaving 8 bases between them. The CDR3 length is 12 residues. The CDR3 bases are TGTGCCAGCCTTAGATCCACCGGGGAGCTGTTTTTT. It specifies CASLRSTGELFF.

V usage is TRBV6-2 or TRBV6-3 and J usage is TRBJ2-7, with TRBD1 as a possible D gene (6 bases). V gave up 5 bases and J gave up 7 bases, with 9 bases separating them. The CDR3 is made up of 11 amino acids. CDR1 is MNHEY and CDR2 is SVGEGT in the germline V gene. DNA for the CDR3: TGTGCCAGCAGTGCCACAGGGGAGCAGTACTTC. It codes for CASSATGEQYF.

The genes are TRBV3-1 (or the pseudogene TRBV3-2) and TRBJ1-3; D ambiguous. V was shortened by 4 bases and J by 4 bases, with 2 bases between the two germline ends. Per the germline V gene, CDR1 is LGHDT and CDR2 is YNNKEL (reference sequence). CDR3 length: 11 amino acids. The DNA for the CDR3 is TGTGCCAGCAGCCCGGGAAACACCATATATTTT. This sequence encodes CASSPGNTIYF.

The J gene is TRBJ2-7, the V gene TRBV5-5; 10 nucleotides match TRBD1. Trimming took 3 bases from V and 2 from J; bases not matched to a gene: 8. Germline loops: CDR1 SGHKS, CDR2 YYEKEE (reference sequence). This CDR3 comprises 16 residues. CDR3 bases: TGTGCCAGCAGCTCACGGACAGGGGGTCCCGCCTACGAGCAGTACTTC. Translating it yields CASSSRTGGPAYEQYF.